Sequencing of this T cell receptor beta chain was carried out in a study of blood T cell repertoires in COVID-19. Study summary: Samples taken during acute and convalescent COVID-19 were collected in the United States, Italy and Spain. PBMCs, B-cell-depleted T cells, or T cells provided the cDNA or gDNA that made up the material.

TCRdb's table, derived via immunoSEQ multiplex PCR, lists solely in-frame clones and lacks some. Found here are under 200,000 clones, about 85% of them singletons; the top ten hold 1% to 1.5%. Only a few counts were recorded for this clone. The CDR3 spans 12 residues. CDR1 MNHEY and CDR2 SVGAGI come from the germline V gene. Trimming took 8 bases from V and 7 from J; bases not matched to a gene: 5. The sequence was obtained from a man in his fifties or sixties who had recovered from COVID-19. The sample comprised peripheral blood. V is TRBV6-5 and J is TRBJ1-2; 9 bases map to TRBD1. CDR3 residues: CASYRGLGGYTF. As DNA, the CDR3 is TGTGCCAGCTACAGGGGGCTAGGTGGCTACACCTTC.